These T cell receptor beta chains were read from a single sample in a study of regulatory T cells in long-lasting Graves disease. MiXCR was run by TCRdb on the multiplex PCR reads, yielding one entry per CDR3 protein. The table shows fewer than 650,000 distinct CDR3 sequences, with about 16% occurring only once. The same sample was also used in a study of T cells in Graves' hyperthyroidism and ophthalmopathy.

Sequences were derived from peripheral blood mononuclear cells (PBMCs), sampled at new diagnosis, from a patient treated with antithyroid drugs. The receptors come from a man in his late teens or twenties with Graves disease. The CDR3 runs from the conserved cysteine through the conserved F or W. A D gene is named only where the DNA matches it firmly. Clone size is stated in some rows and not others, as once, few, many or a class when expanded.

j_call: TRBJ2-6; v_call: TRBV10-3; clone_size: few; d_call: TRBD1; cdr3_nt: TGTGCCATCAGTGGCGGACAGGGGGCCGCCTCTGGGGCCAACGTCCTGACTTTC; cdr3_aa: CAISGGQGAASGANVLTF
j_call: TRBJ1-1; v_call: TRBV24-1; clone_size: many; d_call: TRBD1; cdr3_nt: TGTGCCACCAGTGATTTGCACCGAGTGGGACAGGGTAGGGGCACTGAAGCTTTCTTT; cdr3_aa: CATSDLHRVGQGRGTEAFF
j_call: TRBJ2-7; v_call: TRBV11-2; clone_size: many; d_call: TRBD2; cdr3_nt: TGTGCCAGCAGCTTAGTGCGCAGACTAGCGGGAGCCTACGAGCAGTACTTC; cdr3_aa: CASSLVRRLAGAYEQYF
j_call: TRBJ2-2; v_call: TRBV2; clone_size: .; d_call: .; cdr3_nt: TGTGCCAGTAAGGACCGGACGTACACCGGGGAGCTGTTTTTT; cdr3_aa: CASKDRTYTGELFF
j_call: TRBJ2-6; v_call: TRBV6-1; clone_size: few; d_call: .; cdr3_nt: TGTGCCAGCAGTCAGGCCTCTGGGGCCAACGTCCTGACTTTC; cdr3_aa: CASSQASGANVLTF
j_call: TRBJ2-5; v_call: TRBV7-9; clone_size: .; d_call: TRBD1; cdr3_nt: TGTGCCAGCAGACCTCGGACAGGCCAAGAGACCCAGTACTTC; cdr3_aa: CASRPRTGQETQYF
j_call: TRBJ2-7; v_call: TRBV5-6; clone_size: .; d_call: .; cdr3_nt: TGTGCCAGCAGAATGGGACACGGTTTCTACGAGCAGTACTTC; cdr3_aa: CASRMGHGFYEQYF
j_call: TRBJ2-7; v_call: TRBV9; clone_size: .; d_call: TRBD1; cdr3_nt: TGTGCCAGCAGCGCACCAAACCCCGGGACAGGGGGCCGTATGTCGGGAGGTACCTACGAGCAGTACTTC; cdr3_aa: CASSAPNPGTGGRMSGGTYEQYF
j_call: TRBJ2-2; v_call: TRBV30; clone_size: many; d_call: .; cdr3_nt: TGTGCCTGGAGTACGGGAAGGACGTCAGGAACCGGGGAGCTGTTTTTT; cdr3_aa: CAWSTGRTSGTGELFF
j_call: TRBJ2-1; v_call: TRBV20-1; clone_size: many; d_call: TRBD2; cdr3_nt: TGCAGTGCTAGAACCGTTCGACTAGCGGACTACAATGAGCAGTTCTTC; cdr3_aa: CSARTVRLADYNEQFF
j_call: TRBJ2-3; v_call: TRBV6-2/TRBV6-3; clone_size: .; d_call: TRBD2; cdr3_nt: TGTGCCAGCAGTGAAAGCGGGGTTCGCACAGATACGCAGTATTTT; cdr3_aa: CASSESGVRTDTQYF
j_call: TRBJ2-5; v_call: TRBV10-3; clone_size: .; d_call: TRBD2; cdr3_nt: TGTGCCATCAGTTCTCGGACTAGCGGGAGGGCCGGAGAGACCCAGTACTTC; cdr3_aa: CAISSRTSGRAGETQYF
j_call: TRBJ2-5; v_call: TRBV12-3/TRBV12-4; clone_size: many; d_call: TRBD2; cdr3_nt: TGTGCCAGCAGTACCCTCGCGGGAGGTGAGGAGACCCAGTACTTC; cdr3_aa: CASSTLAGGEETQYF
j_call: TRBJ1-5; v_call: TRBV28; clone_size: many; d_call: .; cdr3_nt: TGTGCCAGCAGTCCCACCGCGAGTAGTCAGCCCCAGCATTTT; cdr3_aa: CASSPTASSQPQHF
j_call: TRBJ1-6; v_call: TRBV2; clone_size: many; d_call: .; cdr3_nt: TGTGCCAGCAGTGAAGCATGGTACGGACCCCTCCACTTT; cdr3_aa: CASSEAWYGPLHF
j_call: TRBJ2-1; v_call: TRBV6-2/TRBV6-3; clone_size: .; d_call: TRBD2; cdr3_nt: TGTGCCAGCAGTGTCGCTAGCGGGAGGGGGCATGAGCAGTTCTTC; cdr3_aa: CASSVASGRGHEQFF
j_call: TRBJ2-7; v_call: TRBV15; clone_size: few; d_call: .; cdr3_nt: TGTGCCACCAGCAGAGATTCCGCAGGGGCCTACGAGCAGTACTTC; cdr3_aa: CATSRDSAGAYEQYF
j_call: TRBJ2-2; v_call: TRBV25-1; clone_size: few; d_call: .; cdr3_nt: TGTGCCAGCAGTGAGAAATACACGGGAGAGCTGTTTTTT; cdr3_aa: CASSEKYTGELFF
j_call: TRBJ2-7; v_call: TRBV20-1; clone_size: many; d_call: TRBD2; cdr3_nt: TGCAGTGCAGAACCCTTTGTGGGACTAGCTTACGAGCAGTACTTC; cdr3_aa: CSAEPFVGLAYEQYF
j_call: TRBJ2-1; v_call: TRBV20-1; clone_size: many; d_call: .; cdr3_nt: TGCAGTGCTAGCAAGGAATCCTCCTACAATGAGCAGTTCTTC; cdr3_aa: CSASKESSYNEQFF
j_call: TRBJ2-1; v_call: TRBV5-1; clone_size: .; d_call: TRBD1; cdr3_nt: TGCGCCAGCAGCTCGGGACAGTCCTACAATGAGCAGTTCTTC; cdr3_aa: CASSSGQSYNEQFF
j_call: TRBJ2-2; v_call: TRBV10-3; clone_size: .; d_call: .; cdr3_nt: TGTGCCATCAGTGAGGGGACGGCCGGGGAGCTGTTTTTT; cdr3_aa: CAISEGTAGELFF
j_call: TRBJ2-5; v_call: TRBV25-1; clone_size: few; d_call: TRBD1; cdr3_nt: TGTGCCAGCAATCAACAGGGGGCATTTGGGACCCAGTACTTC; cdr3_aa: CASNQQGAFGTQYF
j_call: TRBJ2-1; v_call: TRBV11-2; clone_size: many; d_call: .; cdr3_nt: TGTGCCAGCAGCTTATCGCGCCCTCCCCCCCATGAGCAGTTCTTC; cdr3_aa: CASSLSRPPPHEQFF
j_call: TRBJ2-7; v_call: TRBV28; clone_size: few; d_call: TRBD1; cdr3_nt: TGTGCCAGCAGTGAACCCGGGACAGGAAAATACGAGCAGTACTTC; cdr3_aa: CASSEPGTGKYEQYF
j_call: TRBJ2-4; v_call: TRBV10-3; clone_size: many; d_call: .; cdr3_nt: TGTGCCATCAGTGAGTCCGGGGGCCGCAAAAACATTCAGTACTTC; cdr3_aa: CAISESGGRKNIQYF
j_call: TRBJ2-5; v_call: TRBV3-1; clone_size: many; d_call: TRBD2; cdr3_nt: TGTGCCAGCAGCCAAGGGGATGGACTAGCGGTGGCCCAAGAGACCCAGTACTTC; cdr3_aa: CASSQGDGLAVAQETQYF
j_call: TRBJ2-3; v_call: TRBV6-2/TRBV6-3; clone_size: few; d_call: .; cdr3_nt: TGTGCCAGCAGTGTCGTGACGGGGAGCACAGATACGCAGTATTTT; cdr3_aa: CASSVVTGSTDTQYF
j_call: TRBJ2-1; v_call: TRBV20-1; clone_size: few; d_call: TRBD2; cdr3_nt: TGCAGTGCTAGAGTAAGGAGGGGGACTAGCGGGACGGTCACCTACAATGAGCAGTTCTTC; cdr3_aa: CSARVRRGTSGTVTYNEQFF
j_call: TRBJ2-7; v_call: TRBV27; clone_size: many; d_call: TRBD2; cdr3_nt: TGTGCCAGCAGAGTTGGCGGACTAGCGGACTACGAGCAGTACTTC; cdr3_aa: CASRVGGLADYEQYF
j_call: TRBJ2-5; v_call: TRBV7-9; clone_size: many; d_call: .; cdr3_nt: TGTGCCAGCAGCTTAGCACTTTGGACAGAAGAGACCCAGTACTTC; cdr3_aa: CASSLALWTEETQYF
j_call: TRBJ2-1; v_call: TRBV10-3; clone_size: many; d_call: TRBD2; cdr3_nt: TGTGCCATCAGAGACCCCCCCGGGGGGACCCCCGATGAGCAGTTCTTC; cdr3_aa: CAIRDPPGGTPDEQFF
j_call: TRBJ1-1; v_call: TRBV6-2/TRBV6-3; clone_size: many; d_call: TRBD1; cdr3_nt: TGTGCCAGCGAGAGAGCGGGGGGGACAGGGAACACTGAAGCTTTCTTT; cdr3_aa: CASERAGGTGNTEAFF
j_call: TRBJ2-3; v_call: TRBV12-3/TRBV12-4; clone_size: .; d_call: TRBD2; cdr3_nt: TGTGCCAGCGATGTTAGCGGGGGGATAGATACGCAGTATTTT; cdr3_aa: CASDVSGGIDTQYF
j_call: TRBJ1-4; v_call: TRBV13; clone_size: .; d_call: .; cdr3_nt: TGTGCCAGCAGCCCCTCGGGGGCAACTAATGAAAAACTGTTTTTT; cdr3_aa: CASSPSGATNEKLFF
j_call: TRBJ1-2; v_call: TRBV5-5; clone_size: .; d_call: TRBD1; cdr3_nt: TGTGCCAGCAGCTTGGAGACAGGGGGAGGCTACACCTTC; cdr3_aa: CASSLETGGGYTF
j_call: TRBJ2-7; v_call: TRBV28; clone_size: many; d_call: TRBD1; cdr3_nt: TGTGCCAGCAGGGGGACAGGGGGTCAGGGCGAGCAGTACTTC; cdr3_aa: CASRGTGGQGEQYF
j_call: TRBJ2-7; v_call: TRBV20-1; clone_size: few; d_call: .; cdr3_nt: TGCAGTGCTACCCCGATTAGGACGGGCACCTACGAGCAGTACTTC; cdr3_aa: CSATPIRTGTYEQYF
j_call: TRBJ2-5; v_call: TRBV25-1; clone_size: .; d_call: .; cdr3_nt: TGTGCCAGCAGATCCGGACTCATCCAAGAGACCCAGTACTTC; cdr3_aa: CASRSGLIQETQYF
j_call: TRBJ2-3; v_call: TRBV6-5; clone_size: many; d_call: .; cdr3_nt: TGTGCCAGCAGTTACTCAGAGGGAACAGATACGCAGTATTTT; cdr3_aa: CASSYSEGTDTQYF
j_call: TRBJ1-4; v_call: TRBV30; clone_size: many; d_call: TRBD1; cdr3_nt: TGTGCCTGGAGTGAGGGACAGGGAAATGAAAAACTGTTTTTT; cdr3_aa: CAWSEGQGNEKLFF
j_call: TRBJ1-4; v_call: TRBV5-1; clone_size: .; d_call: .; cdr3_nt: TGCGCCAGCAGCTCGGGGGGGGTTAATGAAAAACTGTTTTTT; cdr3_aa: CASSSGGVNEKLFF
j_call: TRBJ2-5; v_call: TRBV5-1; clone_size: .; d_call: .; cdr3_nt: TGCGCCAGCAACCTTCGCCCCGGGACACCCGTTGAACAGACCCAGTACTTC; cdr3_aa: CASNLRPGTPVEQTQYF
j_call: TRBJ1-6; v_call: TRBV6-1; clone_size: .; d_call: .; cdr3_nt: TGTGCCAGCAGTGACTCCGGCCGATTTTCACCCCTCCACTTT; cdr3_aa: CASSDSGRFSPLHF
j_call: TRBJ2-1; v_call: TRBV12-3/TRBV12-4; clone_size: many; d_call: TRBD2; cdr3_nt: TGTGCCAGCAGGTGGGGACTAGCGGGAAACAATGAGCAGTTCTTC; cdr3_aa: CASRWGLAGNNEQFF
j_call: TRBJ2-7; v_call: TRBV12-3/TRBV12-4; clone_size: many; d_call: .; cdr3_nt: TGTGCCAGCAGTTTGCGGATTGCCGAGCAGTACTTC; cdr3_aa: CASSLRIAEQYF
j_call: TRBJ1-1; v_call: TRBV2; clone_size: many; d_call: .; cdr3_nt: TGTGCCAGCAGTCGAACAGGGAGGGAAACTGAAGCTTTCTTT; cdr3_aa: CASSRTGRETEAFF
j_call: TRBJ2-7; v_call: TRBV2; clone_size: many; d_call: .; cdr3_nt: TGTGCCAGCAGTGTAGGAGGACTGAACTACGAGCAGTACTTC; cdr3_aa: CASSVGGLNYEQYF
j_call: TRBJ1-1; v_call: TRBV20-1; clone_size: .; d_call: .; cdr3_nt: TGCAGTGCCCGCCCGGGCGGGGATTGGACTGAAGCTTTCTTT; cdr3_aa: CSARPGGDWTEAFF
j_call: TRBJ1-1; v_call: TRBV7-3; clone_size: few; d_call: TRBD1; cdr3_nt: TGTGCCAGCAGCTTAATCGGTGGGACAGGGTCGGGTGAAGCTTTCTTT; cdr3_aa: CASSLIGGTGSGEAFF
j_call: TRBJ2-1; v_call: TRBV13; clone_size: many; d_call: .; cdr3_nt: TGTGCCAGCAGCTCCCCCGTGGGAGAGGGAGACAATGAGCAGTTCTTC; cdr3_aa: CASSSPVGEGDNEQFF